One sample yielded the 28 T cell receptor beta chains listed below, sequenced in a study of patients and donors after allogeneic stem cell transplantation. TCRdb re-called the RT-PCR reads through MiXCR, storing one row per CDR3 protein. Counted here are 800,000 to 1,000,000 distinct CDR3 sequences, about 20% occurring once; the ten biggest clones make up 6%. Sequencing used blood, either unsorted or a sorted T cell fraction (not recorded which). These receptors all come from a human donor who was either an allogeneic HSCT recipient or a stem cell or donor lymphocyte infusion donor (not recorded which). It is not recorded whose cells these are; they may come from a transplant donor.

In this sample, this clonotype turned up a few times. The chain is built from TRBV9 and TRBJ2-6; D is perhaps TRBD2 (5 bases). The germline V and J ends were trimmed by 0 bases and 0 bases, with 16 bases remaining between them. CDR3 length: 19 amino acids. Germline V gene data show CDR1 as SGDLS and CDR2 as YYNGEE. DNA for the CDR3: TGTGCCAGCAGCGTAGAATTGAGGGAAGTGGGCTCTGGGGCCAACGTCCTGACTTTC. This gives the protein CASSVELREVGSGANVLTF.

The gene calls are TRBV7-9 and TRBJ1-2; weak D call: TRBD1 (6 bases). The CDR3 sequence is 16 residues long. V shed 1 base and J shed 5 bases, with 17 bases lying between them. Germline assignment: CDR1 SEHNR and CDR2 FQNEAQ (reference sequence). The CDR3 DNA is TGTGCCAGCAGCTTAGTGTCCGGGGGCGCAGGTTATGGCTACACCTTC. Translating it yields CASSLVSGGAGYGYTF.

This clonotype was detected a few times. The rearrangement links TRBV7-9 to TRBJ2-1, with 9 nucleotides matching TRBD1. Germline V gives CDR1 SEHNR, CDR2 FQNEAQ (reference sequence). CDR3 length: 15 amino acids. With 5 bases clipped from V and 7 bases from J, the junction kept 9 bases outside the gene matches. CDR3 loop: CASSLTGGLGNEQFF. The CDR3 DNA reads TGTGCCAGCAGCCTTACAGGGGGCCTTGGGAATGAGCAGTTCTTC.

This chain's CDR3 is CASSLGQSIGDTQYF. The CDR3 region has the DNA TGTGCCAGCAGCTTAGGACAGAGCATTGGAGATACGCAGTATTTT. The chain has TRBV7-7 and TRBJ2-3; the D gene is possibly TRBD1 (5 bases). The germline V gene encodes CDR1 SSHAT and CDR2 FNYEAQ (reference sequence). The CDR3 extends over 15 amino acids. The V end lost 1 base, the J end lost 5 bases, and 13 bases lay between the germline ends. Combining the CDR3 with reference TRBV7-7 and TRBJ2-3 gives the whole variable domain GAGVSQSPRYKVTKRGQDVTLRCDPISSHATLYWYQQALGQGPEFLTYFNYEAQPDKSGLPSDRFSAERPEGSISTLTIQRTEQRDSAMYRCASSLGQSIGDTQYFGPGTRLTVL.

The chain recombines TRBV20-1 with TRBJ2-3; tentatively, D is TRBD1 or TRBD2 (5 bases each). The CDR3 runs to 16 residues. The V end lost 1 base, the J end lost 5 bases, and 19 bases lay between the germline ends. In germline, CDR1 is DFQATT, CDR2 SNEGSKA (reference sequence). The CDR3: CSARGPSGPRIDTQYF. CDR3 DNA: TGCAGTGCTAGAGGACCGTCGGGGCCCAGGATAGATACGCAGTATTTT.

This clonotype has more than one count but fewer than ten. This chain connects TRBV20-1 to TRBJ2-3, with 11 bases that match TRBD2. V gave up 5 bases and J gave up 3 bases; unmatched junction bases: 4. The CDR3 spans 14 residues. Germline loops: CDR1 DFQATT, CDR2 SNEGSKA (reference sequence). The CDR3 is CSAPTSGNTDTQYF. CDR3 nucleotides: TGCAGTGCTCCGACTAGCGGGAATACAGATACGCAGTATTTT.

This chain connects TRBV5-4 to TRBJ1-2; tentative D call: TRBD1 (5 bases). The CDR3 contains 14 residues. CDR1 and CDR2 (germline): SGHNT, YYREEE (reference sequence). Deletions cut 1 base from V and 4 bases from J, with 11 bases between. CDR3 loop: CASSLQGSLYGYTF. CDR3 nucleotide sequence: TGTGCCAGCAGCTTGCAGGGTTCCCTCTATGGCTACACCTTC.

The chain joins TRBV12-3 or TRBV12-4 to TRBJ2-5; 8 bases fit TRBD1. The CDR3 totals 14 residues. V trimming: 3 bases; J trimming: 4 bases; junction bases outside the gene matches: 4. Here the CDR3 DNA reads TGTGCCAGCAGTTTCCAGGGGGCAGGAGAGACCCAGTACTTC. Protein sequence: CASSFQGAGETQYF.

The gene calls are TRBV7-9 and TRBJ2-5; D call uncertain. The germline gives CDR1 SEHNR, CDR2 FQNEAQ (reference sequence). Trimming took off 5 bases at V and 2 bases at J, with 15 bases between the two ends. This CDR3 contains 15 residues. CDR3 sequence reads: CASSPLAWWQETQYF. The CDR3 coding sequence is TGTGCCAGCAGCCCCCTGGCCTGGTGGCAAGAGACCCAGTACTTC.

This clonotype was picked up one time. The V call is TRBV12-3 or TRBV12-4, the J call TRBJ2-6; D unresolved. V lost 5 bases and J lost 1, with 6 bases in between. The CDR3 is 14 residues long. The CDR3 reads CASSRVSGANVLTF. In DNA form, the CDR3 reads TGTGCCAGCAGTAGGGTTTCTGGGGCCAACGTCCTGACTTTC.

This chain connects TRBV20-1 to TRBJ2-7, with 7 bases identical to TRBD1. The CDR3 sequence is 14 residues long. With V trimmed by 3 bases and J by 3 bases, 8 bases remained unmatched. Germline values: CDR1 DFQATT, CDR2 SNEGSKA (reference sequence). DNA of the CDR3: TGCAGTGCTAGTCTGGGGACAGCGAGCTACGAGCAGTACTTC. Translating gives CSASLGTASYEQYF.

This sequence joins TRBV25-1 and TRBJ2-3; tentative D call: TRBD1 (5 bases). Germline V gene data show CDR1 as MGHDK and CDR2 as SYGVNS. The V end was cut by 1 base, the J end by 2 bases, with 10 bases between. The CDR3 covers 15 residues. The CDR3 protein is CASSESHRSTDTQYF. CDR3 bases: TGTGCCAGCAGTGAATCCCACAGGTCCACAGATACGCAGTATTTT.

The sample holds a few counts of this clonotype. The chain combines TRBV20-1 with TRBJ2-7, with 12 bases that match TRBD1. Germline lookup yields CDR1 DFQATT and CDR2 SNEGSKA (reference sequence). The junction had 7 bases not matched to a gene; V was cut back by 2 bases and J by 11 bases. This CDR3 contains 13 residues. CDR3 bases: TGCAGTGCTAGACGGGACAGGGGGCTCTGGGAGTACTTC. This encodes CSARRDRGLWEYF.

This clonotype has more than one count but fewer than ten. The chain joins TRBV4-2 to TRBJ2-1; 9 bases are a match to TRBD2. The V segment lost 2 bases and the J segment 0 bases; nucleotides outside the gene matches: 5. The CDR3 is 17 amino acids. Germline-derived CDR1 and CDR2 are LGHNA and YNFKEQ. As DNA, the CDR3 is TGTGCCAGCAGCCAACGTCTAGCGGGGAGCTCCTACAATGAGCAGTTCTTC. Amino acids: CASSQRLAGSSYNEQFF.

This clonotype was seen more than once but under ten times. This chain links TRBV12-5 with TRBJ2-2; D is perhaps TRBD1 (6 bases). Per the germline V gene, CDR1 is LGHNT and CDR2 is FRNRAP. Trimming shortened V by 4 bases and J by 2 bases, and 20 bases separated the two germline ends. The CDR3 runs to 18 residues. CDR3 DNA: TGTGCTAGTGGTTCAACAGGGATCCCTTTAAAAAACACCGGGGAGCTGTTTTTT. As protein: CASGSTGIPLKNTGELFF. The variable domain in full, with the rest retrieved from reference TRBV12-5 and TRBJ2-2, is DARVTQTPRHKVTEMGQEVTMRCQPILGHNTVFWYRQTMMQGLELLAYFRNRAPLDDSGMPKDRFSAEMPDATLATLKIQPSEPRDSAVYFCASGSTGIPLKNTGELFFGEGSRLTVL.

V is TRBV2 and J is TRBJ1-2; D is possibly TRBD1 (5 bases). The germline V and J ends were trimmed by 7 bases and 8 bases, with 17 bases remaining between them. Germline lookup yields CDR1 SNHLY and CDR2 FYNNEI. The CDR3 length is 13 residues. The CDR3 loop reads CASITSGVFGYTF. The CDR3 coding sequence is TGTGCCAGCATTACTTCGGGGGTTTTCGGCTACACCTTC.

This clonotype was observed a few times. The chain links TRBV20-1 to TRBJ2-3; a possible D gene is TRBD1 (6 bases). From germline, CDR1 is DFQATT and CDR2 SNEGSKA (reference sequence). Trimming took 6 bases from V and 0 from J, leaving 13 bases between them. CDR3 size: 14 residues. CDR3 sequence: CSAPGTPSTDTQYF. The CDR3 DNA follows: TGCAGTGCGCCCGGGACACCTAGCACAGATACGCAGTATTTT.

The rearrangement uses TRBV9 and TRBJ2-2, with unresolved D. V was shortened by 0 bases and J by 3 bases, with 9 bases between the two germline ends. There are 15 residues in the CDR3. Germline V gene sequence: CDR1 SGDLS, CDR2 YYNGEE. The DNA of the CDR3 is TGTGCCAGCAGCGTAGACCCGAAGGACACCGGGGAGCTGTTTTTT. Protein: CASSVDPKDTGELFF.

The J gene is TRBJ2-1, the V gene TRBV20-1; 8 positions agree with TRBD2. The germline V gene encodes CDR1 DFQATT and CDR2 SNEGSKA (reference sequence). This CDR3 region has 14 residues. The trim removed 3 bases at V and 6 bases at J, leaving 7 bases unmatched. The CDR3 sequence is CSAREPGLGNEQFF. In DNA form, the CDR3 reads TGCAGTGCTAGGGAACCGGGACTAGGCAATGAGCAGTTCTTC.

The sample holds a few counts of this clonotype. This chain joins TRBV20-1 and TRBJ2-7; weak D call: TRBD1 (6 bases). Looked up from germline, CDR1 is DFQATT and CDR2 is SNEGSKA (reference sequence). Trimming left V 3 bases short and J 1 base short, with 16 bases between. CDR3 size: 15 residues. The CDR3 sequence: CSARRTTGLSYEQYF. In DNA, the CDR3 is TGCAGTGCTAGGCGTACGACAGGACTGTCCTACGAGCAGTACTTC.

This clonotype was detected many times. This sequence joins TRBV7-2 and TRBJ2-3; D remains ambiguous. Trimming removed 0 bases at V and 3 bases at J, with 4 bases between. CDR1 and CDR2 (germline): SGHTA, FQGNSA. This CDR3 comprises 13 residues. The chain's CDR3 is CASSLARTDTQYF. CDR3 nucleotides: TGTGCCAGCAGCTTAGCGCGGACAGATACGCAGTATTTT.

This rearrangement joins TRBV3-1 to TRBJ2-2, with 8 bases matching TRBD1. The V and J ends lost 2 bases and 5 bases, in that order; junction bases with no gene match: 7. The CDR3 contains 16 residues. CDR1 and CDR2 (germline): LGHDT, YNNKEL (reference sequence). The CDR3 region is CASSQPGQGETGELFF. The DNA of the CDR3 is TGTGCCAGCAGCCAACCAGGACAGGGTGAGACCGGGGAGCTGTTTTTT.

The sample holds many counts of this clonotype. The V call is TRBV7-6, the J call TRBJ1-2; perhaps TRBD1 as D (6 bases). Germline loops: CDR1 SGHVS, CDR2 FNYEAQ. Trimming removed 1 base from V and 0 bases from J, with 15 bases in between. The CDR3 extends over 17 amino acids. The CDR3 DNA is TGTGCCAGCAGCTTAGGGCCCGGGGGCAAGACTAACTATGGCTACACCTTC. Translated, it gives CASSLGPGGKTNYGYTF.

This chain uses TRBV30 with TRBJ1-2; the D gene is possibly TRBD1 (6 bases). Germline loops: CDR1 GTSNPN, CDR2 SVGIG (reference sequence). This CDR3 is built from 13 residues. Trimming pared 2 bases from V and 2 bases from J, leaving 9 bases between. The CDR3 loop is CAWSTQGNYGYTF. CDR3 coding DNA: TGTGCCTGGAGTACCCAGGGGAACTATGGCTACACCTTC.

CDR3 sequence: CASTLQGVGTEAFF. The CDR3 nucleotides read TGTGCCAGCACCCTACAGGGGGTAGGAACTGAAGCTTTCTTT. The V and J genes are TRBV6-2 or TRBV6-3 and TRBJ1-1, with 8 bases fitting TRBD1. Germline loops: CDR1 MNHEY, CDR2 SVGEGT. Trimming at V came to 7 bases and at J to 5 bases, leaving 9 bases not matched to a gene. CDR3 length equals 14 residues.

The V gene is TRBV7-2, the J gene TRBJ2-1; D may be TRBD1 or TRBD2 (7 bases each). The CDR3 spans 15 residues. The germline CDR1 and CDR2 sequences are SGHTA and FQGNSA. V was trimmed by 3 bases and J by 2 bases, leaving 11 bases between them. The chain's CDR3 is CASSFPGGAYNEQFF. Written as DNA, the CDR3 is TGTGCCAGCAGCTTCCCAGGGGGGGCCTACAATGAGCAGTTCTTC.

This clonotype was seen repeatedly, ten times or more. The V gene is TRBV6-5, the J gene TRBJ1-1; weak D call: TRBD1 (5 bases). V was shortened by 3 bases and J by 6 bases, with 14 bases between the two germline ends. CDR1 and CDR2 (germline): MNHEY, SVGAGI. The CDR3 is 14 residues long. CDR3 loop: CASSYDSLSAEAFF. The CDR3 region has the DNA TGTGCCAGCAGTTATGACAGCTTATCCGCTGAAGCTTTCTTT.

This clonotype came up many times. The rearrangement uses TRBV18 and TRBJ1-6; no clear D. Trimming took off 6 bases at V and 6 bases at J, with 15 bases between the two ends. The CDR3 spans 15 residues. Germline V gene sequence: CDR1 KGHSH, CDR2 LQKENI. The CDR3 sequence: CASSPVGLLNSPLHF. The CDR3 DNA is TGTGCCAGCTCGCCAGTCGGGCTGCTTAATTCACCCCTCCACTTT.